The clone carrying this T cell receptor (beta chain) came up a few times. At one end, the junction sequence differs from germline, possibly due to a read error. The data were taken from a study of cytomegalovirus exposure and HLA in healthy donors. PCR primers comprised 60 Vbeta and 13 Jbeta primers. Authors' methods: Counted up in a later analysis, unique TCR beta chains came to 60 million to 95 million, with about 10 million shared. Measured with immunoSEQ multiplex PCR; TCRdb has only the in-frame clones, and not every one. D and trimming come from the DNA, and the V and J calls and clone size come from that table. This table holds 150,000 to 200,000 clones, approximately 75% found once. The CDR3 has 12 amino acids. Germline V gene data show CDR1 as MNHNY and CDR2 as SVGAGI (reference sequence).

The genes are TRBV6-6 and TRBJ1-4; TRBD1 aligns across 10 bases. The sequence was obtained from a girl aged 5-17 years in good health and CMV-seronegative. The sequencing input was PBMCs. CDR3 sequence reads: CASSYSIGDRGF. CDR3 in DNA: TGTGCCAGCAGTTACTCGATTGGGGACAGGGGTTTT.